What follows are 27 T cell receptor beta chains derived from one specimen sequenced in a study of beta chain features in type 1 diabetes. Notes on the study in general: Moderately but significantly shorter TCRB CDR3s were found in Type 1 diabetes patients in all four CD4+ subsets.

Their specific antigens are unknown. All of the isolated RNA was reverse transcribed, so expressed TCRB transcripts were sequenced. Assay: immunoSEQ multiplex PCR; the TCRdb copy retains only in-frame clones and omits some. The sample holds around 160,000 clones, about 8.1% seen once. The specimen sequenced was central memory CD4+ T cells from blood. The receptors were sampled from a woman aged 18-29 years with type 1 diabetes.

The chain carries TRBV11-2 and TRBJ2-3; 8 bases match TRBD2. Germline V gene lookup returns CDR1 SGHAT and CDR2 FQNNGV. The CDR3 consists of 13 residues. The trim removed 8 bases at V and 3 bases at J, leaving 4 bases unmatched. The CDR3 here is CASGTRGTDTQYF. CDR3 coding DNA: TGTGCCAGCGGGACTAGAGGGACAGATACGCAGTATTTT.

This clone is medium-sized (0.01 to 0.1%) in the sample. This specimen includes other DNA sequences encoding the same CDR3. The genes are TRBV15 and TRBJ2-5; perhaps TRBD1 as D (6 bases). Germline CDR1 and CDR2: LNHNV and YYDKDF (reference sequence). The CDR3 totals 14 residues. Trimming removed 0 bases at V and 1 base at J, with 6 bases between. CDR3 residues: CATSRDRGQETQYF. The CDR3 bases are TGTGCCACCAGCAGAGACAGGGGCCAAGAGACCCAGTACTTC.

J is TRBJ2-7 and V is TRBV19, with 8 bases lining up with TRBD1. Germline trimming cut 4 bases from V and 3 bases from J; bases unmatched to any gene: 5. CDR1 is LNHDA and CDR2 is SQIVND in the germline V gene (reference sequence). The CDR3 is 14 amino acids. CDR3 amino acids: CASSTLTGDYEQYF. The DNA of the CDR3 is TGTGCCAGTAGTACCCTGACAGGGGACTACGAGCAGTACTTC.

This rearrangement joins TRBV7-8 to TRBJ2-7; 11 positions match TRBD1. The length of the CDR3 is 16 residues. CDR1 and CDR2 (germline): SGHVS, FQNEAQ. V lost 4 bases to trimming and J lost 3 bases; unmatched junction nucleotides: 8. The CDR3 DNA reads as TGTGCCAGCAGCTCCGACCGGGACAGGGGGTTCTACGAGCAGTACTTC. As protein: CASSSDRDRGFYEQYF.

The gene calls are TRBV4-2 and TRBJ2-5, with a weak D call TRBD2 (6 bases). This CDR3 spans 13 amino acids. Germline V gene data show CDR1 as LGHNA and CDR2 as YNFKEQ. Trimming left V 4 bases short and J 5 bases short, with 11 bases between. The CDR3 DNA is TGTGCCAGCAGCCGGGCTGGGGGGGAGACCCAGTACTTC. Translating gives CASSRAGGETQYF.

The V call is TRBV19, the J call TRBJ2-7; 7 bases are shared with TRBD1. Germline values: CDR1 LNHDA, CDR2 SQIVND (reference sequence). Trimming took 0 bases from V and 1 from J; bases not matched to a gene: 6. The CDR3 totals 16 residues. The CDR3 sequence is CASSIDRQGESYEQYF. CDR3 DNA sequence: TGTGCCAGTAGTATAGATCGCCAGGGGGAGTCCTACGAGCAGTACTTC.

J is TRBJ2-3 and V is TRBV11-2; TRBD1 might be the D (6 bases). The germline gives CDR1 SGHAT, CDR2 FQNNGV. CDR3 length equals 16 residues. The V gene lost 1 base and the J gene lost 4 bases, with 15 bases spanning the gap. This chain's CDR3 is CASSLGNTGPADTQYF. CDR3 bases: TGTGCCAGCAGCTTAGGTAACACAGGGCCGGCAGATACGCAGTATTTT. Drawing the rest from reference TRBV11-2 and TRBJ2-3, the complete variable domain is EAGVAQSPRYKIIEKRQSVAFWCNPISGHATLYWYQQILGQGPKLLIQFQNNGVVDDSQLPKDRFSAERLKGVDSTLKIQPAKLEDSAVYLCASSLGNTGPADTQYFGPGTRLTVL.

The chain recombines TRBV6-6 with TRBJ1-1; no definite D call. The CDR3 sequence is 13 residues long. The germline CDR1 and CDR2 sequences are MNHNY and SVGAGI (reference sequence). The V gene lost 1 base and the J gene lost 4 bases, with 7 bases spanning the gap. CDR3 sequence reads: CASSYLGGTEAFF. DNA for the CDR3: TGTGCCAGCAGTTACTTGGGAGGCACTGAAGCTTTCTTT.

The chain has TRBV5-5 and TRBJ1-5, with D tentatively TRBD1 (5 bases). Trimming removed 0 bases at V and 2 bases at J, with 9 bases between. CDR3 length equals 15 residues. Germline V gene sequence: CDR1 SGHKS, CDR2 YYEKEE (reference sequence). CDR3 DNA sequence: TGTGCCAGCAGCTTGGCGGGGGAAGGCAATCAGCCCCAGCATTTT. The encoded protein is CASSLAGEGNQPQHF.

This clone was recorded a few times. The chain uses TRBV7-9 and TRBJ2-7; no clear D gene. The CDR3 contains 14 residues. From germline, CDR1 is SEHNR and CDR2 FQNEAQ (reference sequence). The germline V and J ends were trimmed by 1 base and 9 bases, with 16 bases remaining between them. The CDR3 protein is CASSLGVSPPGQYF. The CDR3 DNA sequence: TGTGCCAGCAGCTTAGGGGTTAGTCCTCCGGGGCAGTACTTC.

The gene calls are TRBV4-2 and TRBJ2-7, with D hard to call. The CDR3 is 13 amino acids. The V end lost 3 bases, the J end lost 3 bases, and 9 bases lay between the germline ends. The V gene's germline CDR1 is LGHNA and CDR2 YNFKEQ. The CDR3 sequence: CASSQRPLYEQYF. Here the CDR3 DNA reads TGTGCCAGCAGCCAGAGGCCTCTCTACGAGCAGTACTTC.

The rearrangement joins TRBV6-5 to TRBJ1-1, with 9 bases identical to TRBD1. This CDR3 has 15 residues. The V and J ends lost 6 bases and 5 bases, in that order; junction bases with no gene match: 10. The germline V gene encodes CDR1 MNHEY and CDR2 SVGAGI. CDR3 loop: CASSRVGQGETEAFF. CDR3 nucleotide sequence: TGTGCCAGCAGCCGAGTGGGACAGGGAGAGACTGAAGCTTTCTTT.

This clone was counted only a few times. The CDR3 loop reads CASSSAETQYF. Here the CDR3 DNA reads TGTGCCAGCAGCTCAGCGGAGACCCAGTACTTC. The chain combines TRBV9 with TRBJ2-5, with D uncertain. Trimming left V 4 bases short and J 5 bases short, with 6 bases between. The CDR3 has 11 amino acids. The germline CDR1 and CDR2 sequences are SGDLS and YYNGEE.

V gene TRBV4-2 combines with J gene TRBJ2-7; no definite D call. CDR3 length: 14 amino acids. The V end lost 2 bases, the J end lost 0 bases, and 8 bases lay between the germline ends. Germline values: CDR1 LGHNA, CDR2 YNFKEQ. CDR3 sequence: CASSQHGGSYEQYF. Written as DNA, the CDR3 is TGTGCCAGCAGCCAACATGGCGGCTCCTACGAGCAGTACTTC.

The V gene is TRBV19, the J gene TRBJ2-2, with D perhaps matching TRBD1 (5 bases). Trimming stripped 3 bases from V and 5 bases from J, with 10 bases between. Germline V gives CDR1 LNHDA, CDR2 SQIVND (reference sequence). CDR3 length equals 14 residues. Written as DNA, the CDR3 is TGTGCCAGTAGTATTCAGGGTCGAACCGGGGAGCTGTTTTTT. It encodes CASSIQGRTGELFF.

This clone has more than one count but fewer than ten. This chain links TRBV5-1 with TRBJ2-2; possible D gene TRBD2, 6 bases. Germline V gene sequence: CDR1 SGHRS, CDR2 YFSETQ. The CDR3 consists of 15 residues. V shed 9 bases and J shed 5 bases, with 20 bases lying between them. CDR3 DNA sequence: TGCGCCACCTCTAGCGAGCTCCTCGGGACCGGGGAGCTGTTTTTT. It translates to CATSSELLGTGELFF.

There are a few counts of this clone. The chain recombines TRBV5-1 with TRBJ1-2; 7 bases align to TRBD1. Per germline, CDR1 SGHRS and CDR2 YFSETQ. J lost 8 bases, V lost 4 bases, and 14 bases had no gene match. The CDR3 runs to 15 residues. The chain's CDR3 is CASSPGMGQLYGYTF. For the CDR3, the DNA is TGCGCCAGCAGCCCAGGTATGGGACAGCTCTACGGCTACACCTTC.

This clone was observed a few times. The J gene is TRBJ2-7, the V gene TRBV7-8, with TRBD1 as a possible D gene (6 bases). The germline V and J ends were trimmed by 6 bases and 1 base, with 13 bases remaining between them. The CDR3 covers 14 residues. Germline CDR1 reads SGHVS; CDR2 reads FQNEAQ. The CDR3 is CASRTTGSSYEQYF. As DNA, the CDR3 is TGTGCCAGCAGAACGACAGGATCATCCTACGAGCAGTACTTC.

This clone was seen a handful of times. The chain carries TRBV28 and TRBJ1-2; 8 positions match TRBD1. The V and J ends lost 6 bases and 4 bases, in that order; junction bases with no gene match: 10. Germline CDR1 MDHEN, CDR2 SYDVKM. The CDR3 length is 15 residues. The CDR3, as DNA: TGTGCCAGCAGGGACGCCCGGACAGGGTCCTATGGCTACACCTTC. Translated, it gives CASRDARTGSYGYTF.

This clone showed up just a few times. The chain carries TRBV30 and TRBJ2-3; TRBD2 aligns across 10 bases. Losses at the gene ends were 8 bases for V and 1 base for J; bases not matched to a gene: 12. The CDR3 extends over 16 amino acids. Germline V gene lookup returns CDR1 GTSNPN and CDR2 SVGIG (reference sequence). The CDR3 nucleotides are TGTGCCATGGAGAGGGGTGGGACTAGCGGCACAGATACGCAGTATTTT. Protein product: CAMERGGTSGTDTQYF.

This clone has only a few counts. The rearrangement joins TRBV28 to TRBJ2-7; D possibly corresponds to TRBD2 (6 bases). Trimming removed 6 bases from V and 2 bases from J, with 8 bases in between. Germline loops: CDR1 MDHEN, CDR2 SYDVKM. This CDR3 is built from 12 residues. CDR3 DNA sequence: TGTGCCAGCAGGGAGGGAACCTACGAGCAGTACTTC. Amino acids: CASREGTYEQYF.

This clone was seen a few times. The chain carries TRBV27 and TRBJ2-1; D perhaps matches TRBD2 (5 bases). Germline CDR1 reads MNHEY; CDR2 reads SMNVEV (reference sequence). V lost 8 bases, J lost 7 bases, and 15 bases lay in between. This CDR3 region has 13 residues. CDR3 bases: TGTGCCAGCCCAGATACCGGGGTTAATGAGCAGTTCTTC. Amino acids: CASPDTGVNEQFF.

V is TRBV4-1 and J is TRBJ2-3, with TRBD2 as a possible D gene (5 bases). Germline loops: CDR1 MGHRA, CDR2 YSYEKL. CDR3 size: 16 residues. V was pared by 0 bases and J by 1 base, with 11 bases between. CDR3 sequence: CASSQDRGIGTDTQYF. CDR3 bases: TGCGCCAGCAGCCAAGATCGGGGAATCGGCACAGATACGCAGTATTTT.

The table lists this clone with a few counts. The chain uses TRBV2 and TRBJ2-1, with D perhaps matching TRBD1 (6 bases). The V and J ends lost 2 bases and 13 bases respectively, with 9 bases between them. CDR3 length: 11 residues. CDR1 and CDR2 from the germline V gene are SNHLY and FYNNEI. This CDR3 reads CASSETTGQFF. Written as DNA, the CDR3 is TGTGCCAGCAGTGAAACGACAGGACAGTTCTTC.

This clone has just a few counts. The chain recombines TRBV7-9 with TRBJ1-6; the D is unclear. The CDR3 spans 14 residues. The V gene lost 4 bases and the J gene lost 7 bases, with 11 bases spanning the gap. Germline lookup yields CDR1 SEHNR and CDR2 FQNEAQ (reference sequence). CDR3 in amino acids: CASSWTGSNSPLHF. DNA of the CDR3: TGTGCCAGCAGCTGGACGGGGAGCAATTCACCCCTCCACTTT. The variable domain in full, with the rest retrieved from reference TRBV7-9 and TRBJ1-6, is DTGVSQNPRHKITKRGQNVTFRCDPISEHNRLYWYRQTLGQGPEFLTYFQNEAQLEKSRLLSDRFSAERPKGSFSTLEIQRTEQGDSAMYLCASSWTGSNSPLHFGNGTRLTVT.

The J gene is TRBJ2-3, the V gene TRBV4-3; D may be TRBD1 (6 bases). V was pared by 8 bases and J by 0 bases, with 15 bases between. Germline V lookup: CDR1 LGHNA, CDR2 YSLEER. The CDR3 has 15 residues. CDR3 loop: CASGRQASSTDTQYF. The CDR3 DNA is TGCGCCAGCGGACGACAGGCCTCTAGCACAGATACGCAGTATTTT.

This clone was found a few times. V and J are TRBV7-9 and TRBJ2-7, with a possible D match to TRBD2 (6 bases). Germline V gene sequence: CDR1 SEHNR, CDR2 FQNEAQ (reference sequence). The CDR3 sequence is 17 residues long. V lost 3 bases, J lost 1 base, and 19 bases lay in between. The CDR3 loop is CASSFQGVARESYEQYF. CDR3 DNA: TGTGCCAGCAGCTTTCAGGGCGTCGCCCGGGAGTCCTACGAGCAGTACTTC.